This T cell receptor (beta chain) is from a study of blood T cells in healthy people across ages. V was trimmed by 5 bases and J by 6 bases, leaving 13 bases between them. Germline V gene sequence: CDR1 SGHTA, CDR2 FQGNSA. This CDR3 has 13 residues. With regard to this clonotype: Its antigen is currently unknown.

For the second PCR, which ran for about 7 to 11 cycles, a sample-barcoded 5' primer and a J-beta primer mix were used. TCRdb analysed the 5' RACE reads with MiXCR anew, one entry per CDR3 protein. The repertoire consists of roughly 1.9 million distinct CDR3 sequences, with roughly 43% occurring once and the leading ten covering roughly 24%. They isolated at least 7 million PBMCs from each sample. Study-wide findings and caveats: As age increased, TCR beta diversity per million T cells fell in a roughly linear fashion. Without sorted subsets, naive and antigen-experienced compartments could not be conclusively compared.

The material sequenced was blood. The sequence came from a human donor in good health. The chain is built from TRBV7-2 and TRBJ1-2; D remains ambiguous. The CDR3 bases are TGTGCCAGCAGCGAGGACGGGGTGAATGGCTACACCTTC. Translation gives CASSEDGVNGYTF.